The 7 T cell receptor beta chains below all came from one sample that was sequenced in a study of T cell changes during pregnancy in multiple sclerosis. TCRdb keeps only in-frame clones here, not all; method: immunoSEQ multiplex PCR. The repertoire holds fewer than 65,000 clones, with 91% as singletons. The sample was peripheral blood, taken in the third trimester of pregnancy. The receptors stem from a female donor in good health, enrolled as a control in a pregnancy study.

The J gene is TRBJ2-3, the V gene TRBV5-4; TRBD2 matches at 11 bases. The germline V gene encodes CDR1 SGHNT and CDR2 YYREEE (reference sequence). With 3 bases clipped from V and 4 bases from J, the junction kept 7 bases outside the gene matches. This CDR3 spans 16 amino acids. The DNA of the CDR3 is TGTGCCAGCAGCTATAGCGGGGGGGCAGGATCAGATACGCAGTATTTT. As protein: CASSYSGGAGSDTQYF. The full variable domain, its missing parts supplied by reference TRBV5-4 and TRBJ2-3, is ETGVTQSPTHLIKTRGQQVTLRCSSQSGHNTVSWYQQALGQGPQFIFQYYREEENGRGNFPPRFSGLQFPNYSSELNVNALELDDSALYLCASSYSGGAGSDTQYFGPGTRLTVL.

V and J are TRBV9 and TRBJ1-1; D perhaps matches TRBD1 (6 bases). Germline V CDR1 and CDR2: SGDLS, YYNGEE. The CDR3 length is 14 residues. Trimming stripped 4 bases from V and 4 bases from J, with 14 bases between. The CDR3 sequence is CASSPQPRGTEAFF. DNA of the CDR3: TGTGCCAGCAGCCCTCAGCCCAGGGGCACTGAAGCTTTCTTT.

CDR3 nucleotides: TGTGCCAGCAGCTGGGACAATTCCCTCGAGCAGTACTTC. Translated, it gives CASSWDNSLEQYF. The chain links TRBV7-3 to TRBJ2-7; maybe TRBD1 (6 bases). Germline loops: CDR1 SGHTA, CDR2 FQGTGA. The CDR3 runs 13 residues. V lost 4 bases and J lost 6, with 13 bases in between.

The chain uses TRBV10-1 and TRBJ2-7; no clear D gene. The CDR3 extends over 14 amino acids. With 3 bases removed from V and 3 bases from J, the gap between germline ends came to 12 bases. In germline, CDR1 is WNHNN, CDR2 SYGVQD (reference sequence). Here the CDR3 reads CASSDSRSNYEQYF. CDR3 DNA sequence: TGCGCCAGCAGTGATTCTCGGTCGAACTACGAGCAGTACTTC.

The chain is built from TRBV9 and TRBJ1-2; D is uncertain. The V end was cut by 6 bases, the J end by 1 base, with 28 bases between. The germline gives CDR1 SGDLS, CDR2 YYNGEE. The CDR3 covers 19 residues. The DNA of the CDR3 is TGTGCCAGCACTTGGAGCGGGGAGCGCCTCTCCCCCTATAACTATGGCTACACCTTC. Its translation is CASTWSGERLSPYNYGYTF.

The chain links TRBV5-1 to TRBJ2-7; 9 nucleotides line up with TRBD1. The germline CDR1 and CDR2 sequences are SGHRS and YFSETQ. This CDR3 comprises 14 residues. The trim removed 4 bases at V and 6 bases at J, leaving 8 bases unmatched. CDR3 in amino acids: CASSPRTGVGEQYF. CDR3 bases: TGCGCCAGCAGCCCACGGACAGGGGTGGGCGAGCAGTACTTC.

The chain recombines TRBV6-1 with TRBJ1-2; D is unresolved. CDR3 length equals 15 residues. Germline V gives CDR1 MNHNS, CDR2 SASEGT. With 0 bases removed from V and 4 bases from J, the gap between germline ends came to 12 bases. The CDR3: CASSEAPTAGYGYTF. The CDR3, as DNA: TGTGCCAGCAGTGAAGCGCCGACGGCGGGCTATGGCTACACCTTC.